This TCR beta chain is from a study of response to subunit inactivated influenza vaccine. The V segment lost 6 bases and the J segment 2 bases; nucleotides outside the gene matches: 7. Germline V gives CDR1 MDHEN, CDR2 SYDVKM. The CDR3 spans 15 residues. TCRdb analysed the RT-PCR reads with MiXCR anew, one entry per CDR3 protein. The table records about 650,000 distinct CDR3 sequences, roughly 15% of them present only once. The receptor was derived from a man aged 45-65 years who received an inactivated influenza vaccine. Sample: PBMCs from blood, taken around 15 days before vaccination. The V and J genes are TRBV28 and TRBJ2-4, with 7 bases fitting TRBD1. Written as DNA, the CDR3 is TGTGCCAGCAGCCCAACAGGGGTTACCAAAAACATTCAGTACTTC. It codes for CASSPTGVTKNIQYF.